This record looks at one T cell receptor (beta chain) sequence and its context. Antigen: not known. Libraries were prepared by immunoSEQ multiplex PCR; TCRdb keeps only in-frame clonotypes and omits some of them. The table lists about 74,000 clones, more than 75% of them singletons. The data were obtained in a study of OX40 agonist ivuxolimab in advanced cancers. Overall study: Among those treated, three patients had partial responses, one with hepatocellular carcinoma and two with cutaneous melanoma.

Points from the study as a whole: At doses 0.1 to 3.0 mg/kg, CD4+ and CD8+ clones expanded.

CDR3 length: 11 residues. CDR1 and CDR2 from the germline V gene are LNHDA and SQIVND (reference sequence). The V end lost 3 bases, the J end lost 4 bases, and 3 bases lay between the germline ends. This TCR was recovered from an adult with an advanced solid tumor such as melanoma, head and neck, liver or kidney cancer. The V call is TRBV19, the J call TRBJ2-5; D remains ambiguous. Sequencing was performed on CD4+ or CD8+ T cells sorted from blood, taken in a trial of the OX40 agonist ivuxolimab. The chain's CDR3 is CASSIAETQYF. CDR3 DNA: TGTGCCAGTAGTATCGCAGAGACCCAGTACTTC.